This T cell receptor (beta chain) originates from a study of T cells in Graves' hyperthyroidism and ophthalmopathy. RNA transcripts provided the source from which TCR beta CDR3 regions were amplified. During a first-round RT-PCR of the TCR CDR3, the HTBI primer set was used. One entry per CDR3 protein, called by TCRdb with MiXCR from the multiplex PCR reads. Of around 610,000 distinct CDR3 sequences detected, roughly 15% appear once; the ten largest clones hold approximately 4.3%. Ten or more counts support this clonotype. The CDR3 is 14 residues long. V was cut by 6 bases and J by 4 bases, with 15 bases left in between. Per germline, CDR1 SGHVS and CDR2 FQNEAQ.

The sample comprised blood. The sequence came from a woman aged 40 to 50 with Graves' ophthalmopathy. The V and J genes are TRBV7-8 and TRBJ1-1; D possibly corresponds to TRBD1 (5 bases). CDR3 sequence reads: CASRVTGTFTEAFF. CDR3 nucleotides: TGTGCCAGCAGAGTTACCGGGACTTTCACTGAAGCTTTCTTT.